This TCR beta chain was retrieved from a study of T cell responses to AZD1222 COVID-19 vaccine. TCRdb's copy holds only in-frame clones and misses some; the assay was immunoSEQ multiplex PCR. In the table there are about 190,000 clones, around 92% of which are singletons. Whole-study findings and limits: No repertoire was sampled before or during the peak T cell response, only after it. Recipients of AZD1222 seropositive at baseline numbered only 5 or 6. Among the donors, most were white British and more were female, and clonal diversity was possibly underestimated.

Germline V gives CDR1 SGHRS, CDR2 YFSETQ. The CDR3 is 12 residues long. As for this clone: The antigen remains unidentified.

This TCR came from an adult in good health. The sample here was peripheral blood, taken on day 0 of AZD1222 vaccination. The genes are TRBV5-1 and TRBJ2-7; D is perhaps TRBD2 (6 bases). Judging by the DNA end, TRBJ2-1 fits better; the J call may be wrong. CDR3 coding DNA: TGCGCCAGCAGCCCCCCAGCGGGTGAGCAGTTCTTC. This codes for CASSPPAGEQFF.